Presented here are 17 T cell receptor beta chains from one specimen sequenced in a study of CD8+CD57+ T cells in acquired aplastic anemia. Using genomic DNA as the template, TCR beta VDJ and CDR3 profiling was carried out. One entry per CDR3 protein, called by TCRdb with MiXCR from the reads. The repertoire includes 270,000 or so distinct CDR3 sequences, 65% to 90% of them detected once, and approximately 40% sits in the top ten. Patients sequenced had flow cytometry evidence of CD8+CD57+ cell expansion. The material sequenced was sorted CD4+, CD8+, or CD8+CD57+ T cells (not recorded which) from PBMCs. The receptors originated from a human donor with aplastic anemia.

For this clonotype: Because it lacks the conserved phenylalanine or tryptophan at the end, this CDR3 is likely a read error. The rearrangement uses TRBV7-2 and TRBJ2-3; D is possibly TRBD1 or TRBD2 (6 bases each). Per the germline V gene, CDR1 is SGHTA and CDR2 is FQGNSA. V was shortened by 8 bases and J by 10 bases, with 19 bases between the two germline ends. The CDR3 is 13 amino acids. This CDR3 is CASGDGGTAPQYL. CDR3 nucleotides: TGTGCCAGCGGGGACGGGGGCACGGCTCCGCAGTATCTT.

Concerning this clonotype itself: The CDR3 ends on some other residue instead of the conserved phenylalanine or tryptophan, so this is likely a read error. The CDR3 is CASSDGGSATQHY. CDR3 nucleotide sequence: TGTGCCAGCAGCGACGGGGGAAGTGCCACGCAGCATTAT. The J gene is TRBJ2-3, the V gene TRBV7-8; D might be TRBD1 (5 bases). The J call may be in error: the DNA end matches TRBJ1-5 better. The germline gives CDR1 SGHVS, CDR2 FQNEAQ. There are 13 residues in the CDR3.

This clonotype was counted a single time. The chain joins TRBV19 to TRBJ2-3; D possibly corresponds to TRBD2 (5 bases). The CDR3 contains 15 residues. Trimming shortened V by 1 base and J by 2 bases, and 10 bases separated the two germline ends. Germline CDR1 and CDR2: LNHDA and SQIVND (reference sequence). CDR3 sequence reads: CASSIGAGVTDTQYF. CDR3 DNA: TGTGCCAGTAGTATAGGTGCGGGCGTCACAGATACGCAGTATTTT.

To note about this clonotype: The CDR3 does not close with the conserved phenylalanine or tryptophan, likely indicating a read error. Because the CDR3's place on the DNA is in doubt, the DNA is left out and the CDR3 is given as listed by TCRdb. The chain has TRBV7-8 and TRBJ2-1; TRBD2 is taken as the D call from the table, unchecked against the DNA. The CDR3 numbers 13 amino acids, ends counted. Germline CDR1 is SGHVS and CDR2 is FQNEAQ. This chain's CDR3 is CASSVGGGHDTLY.

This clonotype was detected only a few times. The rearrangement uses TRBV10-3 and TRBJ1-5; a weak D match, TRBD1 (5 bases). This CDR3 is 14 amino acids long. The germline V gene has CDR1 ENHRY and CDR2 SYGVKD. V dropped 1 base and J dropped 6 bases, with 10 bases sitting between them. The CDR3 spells CAISEYQGGQPQHF. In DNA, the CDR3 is TGTGCCATCAGTGAGTACCAGGGAGGTCAGCCCCAGCATTTT.

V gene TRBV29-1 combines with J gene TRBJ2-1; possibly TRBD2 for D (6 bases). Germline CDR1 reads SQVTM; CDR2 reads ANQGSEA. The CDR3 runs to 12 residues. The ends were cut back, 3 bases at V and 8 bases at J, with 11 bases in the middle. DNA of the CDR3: TGCAGCGTTGATGGGGGGAGCGATGAGCAGTTCTTC. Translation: CSVDGGSDEQFF.

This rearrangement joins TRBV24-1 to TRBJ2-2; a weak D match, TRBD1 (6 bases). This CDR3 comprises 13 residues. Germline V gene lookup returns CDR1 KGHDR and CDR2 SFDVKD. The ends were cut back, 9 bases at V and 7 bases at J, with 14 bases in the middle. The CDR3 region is CATLAGVVGELFF. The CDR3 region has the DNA TGTGCCACCTTGGCAGGGGTTGTCGGGGAGCTGTTTTTT.

CDR3 nucleotides: TGTGCCAGCAGCGTAGGTGGGACACATCAGGATACGCAGTATTTT. It translates to CASSVGGTHQDTQYF. This chain joins TRBV9 and TRBJ2-3; weak D call: TRBD1 (6 bases). V lost 0 bases to trimming and J lost 6 bases, with 14 bases between them. Germline V gives CDR1 SGDLS, CDR2 YYNGEE. The CDR3 consists of 15 residues.

This CDR3 reads CASSEVQGLSAAYEQFF. The CDR3 region has the DNA TGTGCCAGCAGCGAAGTCCAGGGGCTCAGTGCAGCTTATGAGCAGTTCTTC. The V and J genes are TRBV9 and TRBJ2-1; weak D call: TRBD1 (6 bases). Deletions cut 3 bases from V and 8 bases from J, with 24 bases between. CDR3 length equals 17 residues. The germline V gene has CDR1 SGDLS and CDR2 YYNGEE.

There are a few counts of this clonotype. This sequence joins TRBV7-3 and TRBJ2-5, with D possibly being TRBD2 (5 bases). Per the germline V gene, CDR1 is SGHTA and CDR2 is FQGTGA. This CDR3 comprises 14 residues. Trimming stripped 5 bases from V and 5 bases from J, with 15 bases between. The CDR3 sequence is CASSRGSGHETQYF. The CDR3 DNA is TGTGCCAGCAGCAGAGGCAGCGGTCACGAGACCCAGTACTTC.

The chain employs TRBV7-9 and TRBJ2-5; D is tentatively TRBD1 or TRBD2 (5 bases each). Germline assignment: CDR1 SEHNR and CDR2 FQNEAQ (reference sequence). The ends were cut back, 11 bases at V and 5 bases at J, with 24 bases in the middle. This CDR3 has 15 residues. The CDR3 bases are TGTGCCGGAAAGGCGACCAGGGAGACCCAGGAGACCCAGTACTTC. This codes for CAGKATRETQETQYF.

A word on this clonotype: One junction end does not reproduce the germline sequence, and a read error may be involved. CDR3 region: CASSLAGGGYNSPPHF. CDR3 in DNA: TGTGCCAGCAGCCTAGCGGGAGGCGGCTATAATTCACCCCCCCACTTT. The chain uses TRBV5-5 and TRBJ1-6; unclear D gene. From germline, CDR1 is SGHKS and CDR2 YYEKEE (reference sequence). The CDR3 consists of 16 residues.

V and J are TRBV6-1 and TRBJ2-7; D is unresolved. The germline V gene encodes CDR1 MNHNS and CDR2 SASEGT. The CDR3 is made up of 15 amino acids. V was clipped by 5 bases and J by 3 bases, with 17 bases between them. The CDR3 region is CASSLTRWGNYEQYF. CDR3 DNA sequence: TGTGCCAGCAGTCTTACCCGGTGGGGTAACTACGAGCAGTACTTC.

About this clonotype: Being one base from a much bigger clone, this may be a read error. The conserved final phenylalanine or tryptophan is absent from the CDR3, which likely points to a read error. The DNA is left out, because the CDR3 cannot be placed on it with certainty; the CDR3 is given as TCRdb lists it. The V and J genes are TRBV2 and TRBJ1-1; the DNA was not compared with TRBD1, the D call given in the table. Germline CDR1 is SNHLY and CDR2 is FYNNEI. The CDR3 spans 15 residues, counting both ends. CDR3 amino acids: CASGDGGADTQYFFP.

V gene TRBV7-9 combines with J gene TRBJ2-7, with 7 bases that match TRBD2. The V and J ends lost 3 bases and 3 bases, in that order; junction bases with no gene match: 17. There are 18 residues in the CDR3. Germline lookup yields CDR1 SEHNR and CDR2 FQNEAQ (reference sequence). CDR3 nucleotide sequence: TGTGCCAGCAGCTTTCAACGAAGCGGGACGGGCCATTACTACGAGCAGTACGTC. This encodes CASSFQRSGTGHYYEQYV.

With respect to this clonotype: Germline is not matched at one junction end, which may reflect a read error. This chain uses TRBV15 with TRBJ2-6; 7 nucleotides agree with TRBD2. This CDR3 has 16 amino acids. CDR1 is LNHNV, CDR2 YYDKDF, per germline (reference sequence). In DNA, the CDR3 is TGTGCCAGCAGCCTAGCGGCGGGCTACGGGGCCAACGTCCAGAATTTC. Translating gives CASSLAAGYGANVQNF.

The CDR3 here is CASSSQPSGTGLSYEQYV. The CDR3 DNA reads TGTGCCAGCAGCTCCCAGCCATCCGGGACGGGCCTTTCCTACGAGCAGTACGTC. The V gene is TRBV7-9, the J gene TRBJ2-7; D is tentatively TRBD1 or TRBD2 (5 bases each). Between the trimmed V and J ends, which lost 4 bases and 1 base, there was a span of 23 bases. Per the germline V gene, CDR1 is SEHNR and CDR2 is FQNEAQ (reference sequence). The CDR3 totals 18 residues.